This TCR beta chain was retrieved from a study of blood T cell repertoires in COVID-19. Germline values: CDR1 LGHDT, CDR2 YNNKEL (reference sequence). There are 14 residues in the CDR3. Trimming cost V 7 bases and J 3 bases, with 15 bases left between them. TCRdb's table, derived via immunoSEQ multiplex PCR, lists solely in-frame clones and lacks some. Altogether under 200,000 clones are present, roughly 84% being singletons, with the ten largest covering over 2.5%. The clonotype originates from a human donor with acute or convalescent COVID-19. The donor label of this sample is uncertain. Sequencing used peripheral blood. The J gene is TRBJ1-1, the V gene TRBV3-1 (or the pseudogene TRBV3-2); possibly TRBD1 for D (6 bases). DNA for the CDR3: TGTGCCAGCACCCGCAACAGGGTTGACACTGAAGCTTTCTTT. This translates into CASTRNRVDTEAFF.